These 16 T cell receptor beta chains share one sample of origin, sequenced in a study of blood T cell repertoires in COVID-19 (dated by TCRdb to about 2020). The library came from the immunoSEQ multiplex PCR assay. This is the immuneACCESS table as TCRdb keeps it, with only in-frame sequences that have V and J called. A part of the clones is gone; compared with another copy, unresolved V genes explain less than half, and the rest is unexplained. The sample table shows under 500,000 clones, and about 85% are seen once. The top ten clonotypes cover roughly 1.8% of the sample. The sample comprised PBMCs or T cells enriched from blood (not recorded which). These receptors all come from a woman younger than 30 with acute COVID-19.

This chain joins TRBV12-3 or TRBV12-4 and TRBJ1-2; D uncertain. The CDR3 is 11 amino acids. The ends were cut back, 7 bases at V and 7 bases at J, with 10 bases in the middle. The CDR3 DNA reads TGTGCCAGCACAGGTCTAGCTGGCTACACCTTC. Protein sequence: CASTGLAGYTF.

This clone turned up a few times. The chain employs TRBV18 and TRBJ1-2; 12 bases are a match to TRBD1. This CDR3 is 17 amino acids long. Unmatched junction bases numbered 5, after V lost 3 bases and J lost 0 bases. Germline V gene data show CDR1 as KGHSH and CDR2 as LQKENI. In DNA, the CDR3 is TGTGCCAGCTCACCGACGGGACAGGGGGCCCCTAACTATGGCTACACCTTC. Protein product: CASSPTGQGAPNYGYTF.

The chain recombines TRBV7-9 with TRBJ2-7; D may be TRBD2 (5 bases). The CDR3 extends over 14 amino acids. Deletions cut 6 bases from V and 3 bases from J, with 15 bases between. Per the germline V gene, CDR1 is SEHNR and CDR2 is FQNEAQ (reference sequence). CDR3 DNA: TGTGCCAGCAGGCCGGCGGGCCCGAACTACGAGCAGTACTTC. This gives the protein CASRPAGPNYEQYF.

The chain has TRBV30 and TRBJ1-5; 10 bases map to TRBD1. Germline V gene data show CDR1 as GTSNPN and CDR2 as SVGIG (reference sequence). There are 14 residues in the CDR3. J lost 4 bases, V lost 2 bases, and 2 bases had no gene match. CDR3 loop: CAWSQDRGNQPQHF. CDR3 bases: TGTGCCTGGAGTCAGGACAGGGGGAATCAGCCCCAGCATTTT.

Here the CDR3 reads CASSLYAETQYF. The CDR3 DNA sequence: TGTGCCAGCAGCTTATATGCGGAGACCCAGTACTTC. The chain carries TRBV7-6 and TRBJ2-5; D ambiguous. With 2 bases removed from V and 5 bases from J, the gap between germline ends came to 6 bases. Looked up from germline, CDR1 is SGHVS and CDR2 is FNYEAQ. The CDR3 consists of 12 residues. The full variable domain, in which reference TRBV7-6 and TRBJ2-5 provide the parts outside the CDR3, is GAGVSQSPRYKVTKRGQDVALRCDPISGHVSLYWYRQALGQGPEFLTYFNYEAQQDKSGLPNDRFSAERPEGSISTLTIQRTEQRDSAMYRCASSLYAETQYFGPGTRLLVL.

The CDR3 reads CACTSGVRYNEQFF. The CDR3 nucleotides read TGTGCCTGTACTAGCGGCGTACGGTACAATGAGCAGTTCTTC. This rearrangement joins TRBV30 to TRBJ2-1; 8 nucleotides align to TRBD2. The CDR3 runs to 14 residues. J gave up 4 bases and V 6 bases, and 8 bases lay outside the gene matches. Germline CDR1 GTSNPN, CDR2 SVGIG (reference sequence).

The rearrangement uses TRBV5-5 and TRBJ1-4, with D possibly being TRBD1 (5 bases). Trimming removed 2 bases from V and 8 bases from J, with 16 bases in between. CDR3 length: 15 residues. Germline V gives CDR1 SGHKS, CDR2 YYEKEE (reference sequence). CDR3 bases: TGTGCCAGCAGCTTAATCCAGGGCTCACCCGAAAAACTGTTTTTT. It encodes CASSLIQGSPEKLFF.

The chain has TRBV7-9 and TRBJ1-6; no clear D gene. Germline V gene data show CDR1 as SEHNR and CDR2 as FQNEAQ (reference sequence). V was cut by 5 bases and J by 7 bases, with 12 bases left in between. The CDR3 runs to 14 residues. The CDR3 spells CASSTSGRNSPLHF. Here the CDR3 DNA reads TGTGCCAGCAGCACTAGCGGCCGGAATTCACCCCTCCACTTT.

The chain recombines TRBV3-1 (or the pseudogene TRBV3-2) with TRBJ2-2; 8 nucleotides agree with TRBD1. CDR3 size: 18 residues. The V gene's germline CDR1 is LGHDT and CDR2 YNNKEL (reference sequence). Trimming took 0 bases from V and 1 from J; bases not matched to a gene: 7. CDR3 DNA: TGTGCCAGCAGCCAAGATATCAGGGGGCGGATGAACACCGGGGAGCTGTTTTTT. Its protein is CASSQDIRGRMNTGELFF.

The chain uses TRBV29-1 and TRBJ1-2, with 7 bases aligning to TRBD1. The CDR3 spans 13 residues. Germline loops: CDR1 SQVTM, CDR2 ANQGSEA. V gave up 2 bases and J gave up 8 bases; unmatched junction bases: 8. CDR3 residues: CSVESDRRYGYTF. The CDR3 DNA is TGCAGCGTTGAATCGGACAGGCGGTACGGCTACACCTTC. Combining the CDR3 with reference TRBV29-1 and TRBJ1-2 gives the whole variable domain SAVISQKPSRDICQRGTSLTIQCQVDSQVTMMFWYRQQPGQSLTLIATANQGSEATYESGFVIDKFPISRPNLTFSTLTVSNMSPEDSSIYLCSVESDRRYGYTFGSGTRLTVV.

The CDR3 loop is CASSTSGGTEAFF. The CDR3 bases are TGTGCCAGCAGTACCTCAGGGGGCACTGAAGCTTTCTTT. The rearrangement links TRBV6-5 to TRBJ1-1, with 7 bases identical to TRBD1. V lost 5 bases and J lost 4; bases outside the gene matches: 4. The length of the CDR3 is 13 residues. Germline V gives CDR1 MNHEY, CDR2 SVGAGI.

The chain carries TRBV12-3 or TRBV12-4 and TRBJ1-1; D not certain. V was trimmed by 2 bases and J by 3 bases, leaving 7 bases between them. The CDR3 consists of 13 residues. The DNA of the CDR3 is TGTGCCAGCAGTTTAACCGAGTACACTGAAGCTTTCTTT. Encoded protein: CASSLTEYTEAFF.

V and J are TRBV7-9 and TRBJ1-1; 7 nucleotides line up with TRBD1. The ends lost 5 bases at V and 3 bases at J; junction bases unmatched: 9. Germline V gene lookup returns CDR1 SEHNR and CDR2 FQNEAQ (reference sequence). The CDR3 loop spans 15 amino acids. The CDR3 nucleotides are TGTGCCAGCAGCCTGCCGGGACAGAGACACACTGAAGCTTTCTTT. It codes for CASSLPGQRHTEAFF.

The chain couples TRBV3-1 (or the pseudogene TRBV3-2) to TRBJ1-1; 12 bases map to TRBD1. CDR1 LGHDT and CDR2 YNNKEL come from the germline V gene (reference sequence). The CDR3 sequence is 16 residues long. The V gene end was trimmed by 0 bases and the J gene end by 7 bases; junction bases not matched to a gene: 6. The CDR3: CASSQDMGTGGVEAFF. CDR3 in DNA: TGTGCCAGCAGCCAAGATATGGGGACAGGGGGCGTTGAAGCTTTCTTT.

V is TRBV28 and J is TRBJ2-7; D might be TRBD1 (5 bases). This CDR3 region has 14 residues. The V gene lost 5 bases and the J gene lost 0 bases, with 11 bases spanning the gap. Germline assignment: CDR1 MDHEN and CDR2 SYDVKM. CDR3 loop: CASSPRQSSYEQYF. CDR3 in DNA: TGTGCCAGCAGTCCGCGACAGAGCTCCTACGAGCAGTACTTC.

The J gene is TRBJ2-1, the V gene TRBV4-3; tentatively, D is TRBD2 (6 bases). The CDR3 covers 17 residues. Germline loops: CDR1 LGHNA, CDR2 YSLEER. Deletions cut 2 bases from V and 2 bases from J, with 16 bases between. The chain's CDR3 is CASSQLYSAGTYNEQFF. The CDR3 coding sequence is TGCGCCAGCAGCCAACTTTACTCGGCGGGGACCTACAATGAGCAGTTCTTC.